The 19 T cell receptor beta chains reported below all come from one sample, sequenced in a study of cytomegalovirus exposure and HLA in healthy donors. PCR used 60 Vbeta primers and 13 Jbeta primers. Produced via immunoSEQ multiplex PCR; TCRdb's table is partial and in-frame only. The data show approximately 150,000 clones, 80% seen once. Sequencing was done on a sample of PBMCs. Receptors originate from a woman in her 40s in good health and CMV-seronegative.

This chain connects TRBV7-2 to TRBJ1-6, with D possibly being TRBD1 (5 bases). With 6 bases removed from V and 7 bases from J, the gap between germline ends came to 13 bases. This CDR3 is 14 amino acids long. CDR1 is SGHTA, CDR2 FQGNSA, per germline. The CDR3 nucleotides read TGTGCCAGCAGGATCGACAGCCACAATTCACCCCTCCACTTT. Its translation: CASRIDSHNSPLHF.

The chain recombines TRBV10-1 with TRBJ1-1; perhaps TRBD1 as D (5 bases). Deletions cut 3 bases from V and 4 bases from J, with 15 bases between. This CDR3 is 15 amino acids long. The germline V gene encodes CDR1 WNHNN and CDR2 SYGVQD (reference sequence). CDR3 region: CASSDRRGGGTEAFF. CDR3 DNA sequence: TGCGCCAGCAGTGATCGGAGAGGCGGGGGCACTGAAGCTTTCTTT.

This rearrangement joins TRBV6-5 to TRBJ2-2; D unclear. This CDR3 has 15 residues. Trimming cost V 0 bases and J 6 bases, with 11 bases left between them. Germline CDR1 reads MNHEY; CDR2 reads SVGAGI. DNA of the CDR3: TGTGCCAGCAGTTACTCAACAGATGTCTCCGGGGAGCTGTTTTTT. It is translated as CASSYSTDVSGELFF.

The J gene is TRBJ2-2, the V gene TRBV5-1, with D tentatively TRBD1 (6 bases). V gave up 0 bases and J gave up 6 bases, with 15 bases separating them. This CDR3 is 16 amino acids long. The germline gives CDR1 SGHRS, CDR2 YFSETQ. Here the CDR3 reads CASSLVRGRMAGELFF. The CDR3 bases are TGCGCCAGCAGCTTGGTCAGGGGTAGGATGGCCGGGGAGCTGTTTTTT.

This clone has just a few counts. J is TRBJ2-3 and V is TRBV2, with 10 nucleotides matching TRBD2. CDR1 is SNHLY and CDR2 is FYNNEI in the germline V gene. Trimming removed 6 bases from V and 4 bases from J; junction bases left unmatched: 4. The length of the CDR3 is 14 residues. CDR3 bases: TGTGCCAGCAGCCTAGCGGGAGTCGCAGATACGCAGTATTTT. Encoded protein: CASSLAGVADTQYF.

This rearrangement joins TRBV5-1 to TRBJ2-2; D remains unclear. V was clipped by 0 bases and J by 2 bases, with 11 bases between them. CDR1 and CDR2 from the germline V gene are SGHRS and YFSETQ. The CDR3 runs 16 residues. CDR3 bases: TGCGCCAGCAGCTTGGTATCCCGGGTTAACACCGGGGAGCTGTTTTTT. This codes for CASSLVSRVNTGELFF.

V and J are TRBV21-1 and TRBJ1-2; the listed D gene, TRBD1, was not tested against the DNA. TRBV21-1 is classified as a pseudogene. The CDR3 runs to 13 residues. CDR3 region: CASSLSNRGPYTF. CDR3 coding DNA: TGTGCCAGCAGCCTATCGAATAGGGGGCCCTACACCTTC.

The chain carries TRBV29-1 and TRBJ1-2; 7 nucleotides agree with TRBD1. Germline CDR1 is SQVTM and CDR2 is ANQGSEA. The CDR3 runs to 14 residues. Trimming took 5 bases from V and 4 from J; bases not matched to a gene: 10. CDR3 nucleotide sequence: TGCAGCGTTCATGCCACAGGGGAGGTCTATGGCTACACCTTC. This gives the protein CSVHATGEVYGYTF.

The DNA of the CDR3 is TGTGCCAGCAGCTTAGGCAGGGGCCAACCTGGGGGCGAGCAGTACTTC. Translation gives CASSLGRGQPGGEQYF. This rearrangement joins TRBV7-2 to TRBJ2-5; TRBD1 might be the D (6 bases). Matching the DNA end better, TRBJ2-7 makes the J call doubtful. Germline-derived CDR1 and CDR2 are SGHTA and FQGNSA. This CDR3 has 16 amino acids.

The CDR3, as DNA: TGTGCCAGCAGTGCTATCAGGGTTAGCAATCAGCCCCAGCATTTT. Amino acid sequence: CASSAIRVSNQPQHF. The chain links TRBV6-1 to TRBJ1-5, with a possible D match to TRBD1 (5 bases). V dropped 4 bases and J dropped 0 bases, with 10 bases sitting between them. This CDR3 is built from 15 residues. CDR1 is MNHNS, CDR2 SASEGT, per germline.

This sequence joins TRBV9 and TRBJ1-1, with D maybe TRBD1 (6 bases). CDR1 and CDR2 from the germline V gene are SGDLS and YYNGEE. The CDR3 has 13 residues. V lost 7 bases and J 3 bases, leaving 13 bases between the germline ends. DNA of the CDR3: TGTGCCAGCCACGGACAGATTGACACTGAAGCTTTCTTT. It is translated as CASHGQIDTEAFF.

The CDR3 DNA sequence: TGTGCCAGCAGCTCCACACGGACAGGGGGCGTCAGACAAGAGACCCAGTACTTC. It is translated as CASSSTRTGGVRQETQYF. V is TRBV11-2 and J is TRBJ2-5, with 11 bases fitting TRBD1. The V gene's germline CDR1 is SGHAT and CDR2 FQNNGV. CDR3 length: 18 residues. J lost 2 bases, V lost 4 bases, and 12 bases had no gene match.

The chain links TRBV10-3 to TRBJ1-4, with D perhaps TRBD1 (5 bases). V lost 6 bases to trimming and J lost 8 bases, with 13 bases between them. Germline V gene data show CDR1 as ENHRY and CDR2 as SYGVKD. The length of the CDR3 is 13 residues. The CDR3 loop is CAISPRVLEKLFF. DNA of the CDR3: TGTGCCATCAGCCCCAGGGTTTTAGAAAAACTGTTTTTT.

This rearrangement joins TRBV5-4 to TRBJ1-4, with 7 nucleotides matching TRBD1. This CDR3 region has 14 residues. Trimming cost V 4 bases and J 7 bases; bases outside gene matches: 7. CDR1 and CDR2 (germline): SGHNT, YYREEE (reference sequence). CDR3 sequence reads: CASSGDSPLEKLFF. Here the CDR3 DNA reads TGTGCCAGCAGCGGGGACAGCCCCCTTGAAAAACTGTTTTTT.

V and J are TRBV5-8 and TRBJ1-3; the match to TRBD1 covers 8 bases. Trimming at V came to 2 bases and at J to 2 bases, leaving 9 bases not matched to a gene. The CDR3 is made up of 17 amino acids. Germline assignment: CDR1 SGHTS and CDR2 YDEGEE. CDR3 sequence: CASSLLGTGFAGNTIYF. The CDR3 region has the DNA TGTGCCAGCAGCTTATTAGGGACAGGCTTTGCTGGAAACACCATATATTTT.

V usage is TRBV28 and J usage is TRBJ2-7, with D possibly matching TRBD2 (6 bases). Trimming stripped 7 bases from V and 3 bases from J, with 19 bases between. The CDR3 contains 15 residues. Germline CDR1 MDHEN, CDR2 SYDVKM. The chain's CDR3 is CASTQAGEVLYEQYF. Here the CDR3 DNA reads TGTGCCAGCACGCAGGCTGGGGAGGTCCTCTACGAGCAGTACTTC.

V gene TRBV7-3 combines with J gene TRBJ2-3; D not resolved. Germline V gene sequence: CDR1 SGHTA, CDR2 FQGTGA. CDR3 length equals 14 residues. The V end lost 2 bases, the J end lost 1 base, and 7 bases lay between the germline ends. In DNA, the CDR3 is TGTGCCAGCAGCTTAGACCAGGGCACAGATACGCAGTATTTT. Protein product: CASSLDQGTDTQYF.

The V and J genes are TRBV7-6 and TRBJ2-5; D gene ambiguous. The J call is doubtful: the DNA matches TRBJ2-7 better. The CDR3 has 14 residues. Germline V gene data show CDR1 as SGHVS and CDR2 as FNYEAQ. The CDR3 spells CASSLRGPAYEQYF. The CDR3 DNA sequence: TGTGCCAGCAGCTTACGTGGGCCAGCCTACGAGCAGTACTTC.

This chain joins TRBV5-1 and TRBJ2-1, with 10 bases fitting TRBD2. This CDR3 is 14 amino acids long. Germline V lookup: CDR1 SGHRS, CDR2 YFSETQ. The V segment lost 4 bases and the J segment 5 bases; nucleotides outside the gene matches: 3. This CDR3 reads CASSPGTSDNEQFF. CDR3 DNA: TGCGCCAGCAGCCCTGGGACTAGCGACAATGAGCAGTTCTTC.